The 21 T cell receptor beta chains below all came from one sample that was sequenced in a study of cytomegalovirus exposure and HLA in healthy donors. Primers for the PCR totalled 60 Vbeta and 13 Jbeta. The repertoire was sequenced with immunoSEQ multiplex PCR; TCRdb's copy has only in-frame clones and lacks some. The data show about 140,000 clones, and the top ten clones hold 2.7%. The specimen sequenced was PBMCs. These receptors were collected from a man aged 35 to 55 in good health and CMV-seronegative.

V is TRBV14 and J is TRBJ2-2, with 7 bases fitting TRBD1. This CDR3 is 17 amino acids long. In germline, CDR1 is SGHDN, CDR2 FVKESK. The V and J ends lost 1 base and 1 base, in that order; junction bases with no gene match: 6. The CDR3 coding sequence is TGTGCCAGCAGCCAAGTCCGCCGGACAGGGAACACCGGGGAGCTGTTTTTT. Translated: CASSQVRRTGNTGELFF.

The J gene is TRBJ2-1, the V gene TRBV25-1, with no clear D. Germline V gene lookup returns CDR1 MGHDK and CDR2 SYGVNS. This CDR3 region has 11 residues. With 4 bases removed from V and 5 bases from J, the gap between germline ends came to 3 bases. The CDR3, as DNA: TGTGCCAGCAGTGTCAACAATGAGCAGTTCTTC. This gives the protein CASSVNNEQFF.

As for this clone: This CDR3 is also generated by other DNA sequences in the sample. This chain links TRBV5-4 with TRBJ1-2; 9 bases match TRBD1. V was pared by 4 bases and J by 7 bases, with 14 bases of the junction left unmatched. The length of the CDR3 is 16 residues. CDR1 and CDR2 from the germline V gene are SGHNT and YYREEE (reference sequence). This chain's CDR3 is CASSLVGGQGSGGYTF. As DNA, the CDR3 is TGTGCCAGCAGCCTGGTTGGTGGACAGGGGTCTGGTGGCTACACCTTC.

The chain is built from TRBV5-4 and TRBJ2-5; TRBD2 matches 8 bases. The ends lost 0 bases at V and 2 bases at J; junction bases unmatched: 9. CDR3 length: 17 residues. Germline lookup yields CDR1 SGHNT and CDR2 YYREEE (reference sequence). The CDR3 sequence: CASSLAGGGVGQETQYF. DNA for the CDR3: TGTGCCAGCAGCTTGGCCGGGGGGGGAGTGGGACAAGAGACCCAGTACTTC.

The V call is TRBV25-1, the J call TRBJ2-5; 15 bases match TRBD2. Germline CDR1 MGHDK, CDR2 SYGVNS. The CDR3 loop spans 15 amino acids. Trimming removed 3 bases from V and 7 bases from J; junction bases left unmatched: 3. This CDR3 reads CASSDPGLAGGTQYF. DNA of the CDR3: TGTGCCAGCAGTGATCCGGGACTAGCGGGGGGGACCCAGTACTTC.

For the CDR3, the DNA is TGCGCCAGCAGCCAAGGGATCGGACAGGGGAATTCACCCCTCCACTTT. The encoded protein is CASSQGIGQGNSPLHF. The chain couples TRBV4-3 to TRBJ1-6, with TRBD1 matching over 9 bases. V lost 1 base, J lost 7 bases, and 5 bases stayed unmatched. Per the germline V gene, CDR1 is LGHNA and CDR2 is YSLEER. The CDR3 loop spans 16 amino acids.

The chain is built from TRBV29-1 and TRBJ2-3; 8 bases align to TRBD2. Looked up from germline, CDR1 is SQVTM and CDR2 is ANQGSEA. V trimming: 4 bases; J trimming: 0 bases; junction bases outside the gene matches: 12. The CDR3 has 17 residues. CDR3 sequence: CSVGRIAGQSSTDTQYF. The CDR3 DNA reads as TGCAGCGTTGGTCGCATAGCGGGACAATCTAGCACAGATACGCAGTATTTT.

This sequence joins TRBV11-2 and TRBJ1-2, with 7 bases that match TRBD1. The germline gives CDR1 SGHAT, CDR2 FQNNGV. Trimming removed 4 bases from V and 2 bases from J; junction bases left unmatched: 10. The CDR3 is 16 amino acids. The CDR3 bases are TGTGCCAGCAGCTCAGGTTGGACAGGCCCAAACTATGGCTACACCTTC. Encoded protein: CASSSGWTGPNYGYTF.

The CDR3 protein is CASSIGTGNIHSPLHF. CDR3 bases: TGTGCCAGTAGTATTGGGACAGGGAATATTCATTCACCCCTCCACTTT. V gene TRBV19 combines with J gene TRBJ1-6, with 9 nucleotides matching TRBD1. The CDR3 totals 16 residues. Germline V lookup: CDR1 LNHDA, CDR2 SQIVND (reference sequence). The V segment lost 3 bases and the J segment 8 bases; nucleotides outside the gene matches: 8.

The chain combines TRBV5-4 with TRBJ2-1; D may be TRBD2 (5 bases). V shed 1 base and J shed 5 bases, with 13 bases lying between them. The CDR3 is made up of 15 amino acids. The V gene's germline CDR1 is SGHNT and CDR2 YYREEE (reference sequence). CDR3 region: CASSLKHGLNNEQFF. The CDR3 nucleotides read TGTGCCAGCAGCTTGAAGCATGGACTGAACAATGAGCAGTTCTTC.

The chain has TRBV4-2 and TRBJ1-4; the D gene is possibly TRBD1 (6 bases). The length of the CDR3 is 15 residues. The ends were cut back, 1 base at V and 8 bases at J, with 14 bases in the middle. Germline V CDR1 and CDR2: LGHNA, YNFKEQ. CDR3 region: CASSQGVRGAEKLFF. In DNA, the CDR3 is TGTGCCAGCAGCCAAGGGGTCAGGGGAGCCGAAAAACTGTTTTTT.

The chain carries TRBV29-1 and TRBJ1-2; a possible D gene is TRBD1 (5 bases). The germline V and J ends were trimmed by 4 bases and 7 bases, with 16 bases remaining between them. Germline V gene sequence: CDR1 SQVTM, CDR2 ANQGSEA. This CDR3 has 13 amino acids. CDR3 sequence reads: CSVAARAQGGYTF. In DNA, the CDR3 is TGCAGCGTTGCTGCCAGGGCCCAGGGTGGCTACACCTTC.

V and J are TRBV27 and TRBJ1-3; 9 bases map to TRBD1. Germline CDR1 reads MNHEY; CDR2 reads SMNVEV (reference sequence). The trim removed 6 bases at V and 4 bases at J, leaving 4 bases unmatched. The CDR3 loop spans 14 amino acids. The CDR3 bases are TGTGCCAGCAGGAGTGGGACAGGGGGAAACACCATATATTTT. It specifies CASRSGTGGNTIYF.

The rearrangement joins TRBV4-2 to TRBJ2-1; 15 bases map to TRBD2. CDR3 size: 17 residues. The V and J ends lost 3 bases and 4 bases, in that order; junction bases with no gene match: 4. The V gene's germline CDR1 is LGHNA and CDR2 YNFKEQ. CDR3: CASSHGTSGGIYNEQFF. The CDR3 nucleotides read TGTGCCAGCAGCCATGGGACTAGCGGGGGGATTTACAATGAGCAGTTCTTC.

The CDR3 DNA reads TGTGCCAGCAGCAGAGCGGGGGGCGGGGAGACCCAGTACTTC. This translates into CASSRAGGGETQYF. This chain links TRBV9 with TRBJ2-5; 9 bases map to TRBD2. The trim removed 4 bases at V and 5 bases at J, leaving 6 bases unmatched. Germline V gives CDR1 SGDLS, CDR2 YYNGEE. The CDR3 consists of 14 residues.

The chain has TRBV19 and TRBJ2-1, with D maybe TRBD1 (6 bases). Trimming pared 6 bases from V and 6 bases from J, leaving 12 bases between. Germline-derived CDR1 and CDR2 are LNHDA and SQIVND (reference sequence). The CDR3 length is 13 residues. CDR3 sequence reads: CASSKLDSNEQFF. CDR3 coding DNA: TGTGCCAGTAGCAAACTGGACAGCAATGAGCAGTTCTTC.

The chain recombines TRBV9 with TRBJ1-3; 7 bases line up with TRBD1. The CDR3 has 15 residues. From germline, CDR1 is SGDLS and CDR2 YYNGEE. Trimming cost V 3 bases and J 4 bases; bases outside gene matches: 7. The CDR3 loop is CASSAEGAPGNTIYF. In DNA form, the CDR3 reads TGTGCCAGCAGCGCCGAGGGGGCACCAGGAAACACCATATATTTT.

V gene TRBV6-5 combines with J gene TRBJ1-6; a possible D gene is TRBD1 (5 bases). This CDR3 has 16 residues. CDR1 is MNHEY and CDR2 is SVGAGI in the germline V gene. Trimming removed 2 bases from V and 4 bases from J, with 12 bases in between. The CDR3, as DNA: TGTGCCAGCAGTTACGGATTGGGGGGGTATAATTCACCCCTCCACTTT. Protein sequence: CASSYGLGGYNSPLHF.

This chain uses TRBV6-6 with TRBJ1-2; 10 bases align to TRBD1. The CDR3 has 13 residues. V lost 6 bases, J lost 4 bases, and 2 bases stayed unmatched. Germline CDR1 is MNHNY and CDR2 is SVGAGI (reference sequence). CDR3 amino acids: CASRGTGVYGYTF. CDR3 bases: TGTGCCAGCAGGGGGACAGGGGTCTATGGCTACACCTTC.

The chain's CDR3 is CASSSAGVAGNTIYF. For the CDR3, the DNA is TGTGCCAGCAGCTCTGCAGGGGTCGCTGGAAACACCATATATTTT. This chain links TRBV5-6 with TRBJ1-3, with D possibly being TRBD1 (6 bases). The length of the CDR3 is 15 residues. V dropped 3 bases and J dropped 2 bases, with 12 bases sitting between them. CDR1 and CDR2 from the germline V gene are SGHDT and YYEEEE.

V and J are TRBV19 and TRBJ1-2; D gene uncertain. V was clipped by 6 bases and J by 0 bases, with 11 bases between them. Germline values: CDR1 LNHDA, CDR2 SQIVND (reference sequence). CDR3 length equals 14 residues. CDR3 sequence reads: CASSPAIANYGYTF. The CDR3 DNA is TGTGCCAGTAGCCCTGCTATAGCTAACTATGGCTACACCTTC. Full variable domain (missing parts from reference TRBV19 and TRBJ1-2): DGGITQSPKYLFRKEGQNVTLSCEQNLNHDAMYWYRQDPGQGLRLIYYSQIVNDFQKGDIAEGYSVSREKKESFPLTVTSAQKNPTAFYLCASSPAIANYGYTFGSGTRLTVV.